A single sample gave rise to the 5 T cell receptor beta chains below, sequenced in a study of regulatory T cells in long-lasting Graves disease. Time point of the sample: newly diagnosed GD, antithyroid drugs for less than 3 months. PBMC RNA was the source of the TCR library. Through Arm-PCR of CDR3 regions and iRepertoire HTBI primers, TCR beta libraries were built. TCRdb recomputed calls from the multiplex PCR reads with MiXCR, one row per CDR3 protein. The sample lists approximately 400,000 distinct CDR3 sequences; about 15% were seen once. These sequences were also reported in another study, on T cells in Graves' hyperthyroidism and ophthalmopathy.

The sequences come from peripheral blood mononuclear cells (PBMCs), collected at new diagnosis, from a patient treated with antithyroid drugs. These receptors originate from a woman aged 40-49 years with Graves disease.

As to this clonotype: This may come from a read error, since a much larger clone is one base off. This sequence joins TRBV28 and TRBJ2-1; 8 nucleotides line up with TRBD2. Germline V lookup: CDR1 MDHEN, CDR2 SYDVKM. Germline trimming cut 5 bases from V and 10 bases from J; bases unmatched to any gene: 13. The CDR3 runs 15 residues. DNA for the CDR3: TGTGCCAGCAGTACCCTAGCGGGTTACTCCTACGAGCAGTTCTTC. This encodes CASSTLAGYSYEQFF.

The gene calls are TRBV7-3 and TRBJ2-7; 12 positions agree with TRBD2. Germline V gives CDR1 SGHTA, CDR2 FQGTGA. The CDR3 contains 15 residues. With 2 bases clipped from V and 6 bases from J, the junction kept 5 bases outside the gene matches. The CDR3 is CASSLDGLAGTEQYF. The CDR3 DNA sequence: TGTGCCAGCAGCTTAGACGGACTAGCGGGAACCGAGCAGTACTTC.

The chain employs TRBV3-2 and TRBJ1-1; the table calls TRBD1, which could not be checked here. TRBV3-2 is recorded as a pseudogene. CDR3 size: 11 residues. CDR3 amino acids: CASGGGAEAFF. CDR3 coding DNA: TGTGCCAGCGGGGGGGGGGCCGAAGCTTTCTTT.

This clonotype was seen many times. The CDR3: CASSLKDSYNQPQHF. CDR3 bases: TGTGCCAGCAGTTTAAAAGACAGTTACAATCAGCCCCAGCATTTT. The rearrangement links TRBV28 to TRBJ1-5; D perhaps matches TRBD1 (5 bases). Germline V gene data show CDR1 as MDHEN and CDR2 as SYDVKM. This CDR3 contains 15 residues. V was pared by 2 bases and J by 3 bases, with 11 bases between. Combining the CDR3 with reference TRBV28 and TRBJ1-5 gives the whole variable domain DVKVTQSSRYLVKRTGEKVFLECVQDMDHENMFWYRQDPGLGLRLIYFSYDVKMKEKGDIPEGYSVSREKKERFSLILESASTNQTSMYLCASSLKDSYNQPQHFGDGTRLSIL.

This clonotype was seen ten or more times. The chain couples TRBV7-3 to TRBJ2-1, with a weak D call TRBD1 (5 bases). V was pared by 5 bases and J by 5 bases, with 16 bases between. The CDR3 has 15 residues. In germline, CDR1 is SGHTA, CDR2 FQGTGA. The CDR3 spells CASSLGVSSHNEQFF. CDR3 in DNA: TGTGCCAGCAGCCTAGGGGTTAGCAGTCACAATGAGCAGTTCTTC.